This T cell receptor (beta chain) originates from a study of blood T cell repertoires in COVID-19. This CDR3 spans 14 amino acids. Trimming removed 3 bases at V and 1 base at J, with 9 bases between. Germline CDR1 reads MNHEY; CDR2 reads SVGEGT. The repertoire was sequenced with immunoSEQ multiplex PCR; TCRdb's copy has only in-frame clones and lacks some. The sample holds about 190,000 clones, around 82% seen once. Enrollees, roughly 18 to 90 years old, lived in about two dozen US areas. Participants were placed into cohorts based on the clinical history they reported. The chain links TRBV6-2 or TRBV6-3 to TRBJ1-1; possible D gene TRBD1, 5 bases. The TCR was taken from a woman aged 55-75 years with acute COVID-19. The sequenced sample consisted of PBMCs or T cells enriched from blood (not recorded which). The CDR3 reads CASSYQGRNTEAFF. As DNA, the CDR3 is TGTGCCAGCAGTTATCAGGGAAGGAACACTGAAGCTTTCTTT.